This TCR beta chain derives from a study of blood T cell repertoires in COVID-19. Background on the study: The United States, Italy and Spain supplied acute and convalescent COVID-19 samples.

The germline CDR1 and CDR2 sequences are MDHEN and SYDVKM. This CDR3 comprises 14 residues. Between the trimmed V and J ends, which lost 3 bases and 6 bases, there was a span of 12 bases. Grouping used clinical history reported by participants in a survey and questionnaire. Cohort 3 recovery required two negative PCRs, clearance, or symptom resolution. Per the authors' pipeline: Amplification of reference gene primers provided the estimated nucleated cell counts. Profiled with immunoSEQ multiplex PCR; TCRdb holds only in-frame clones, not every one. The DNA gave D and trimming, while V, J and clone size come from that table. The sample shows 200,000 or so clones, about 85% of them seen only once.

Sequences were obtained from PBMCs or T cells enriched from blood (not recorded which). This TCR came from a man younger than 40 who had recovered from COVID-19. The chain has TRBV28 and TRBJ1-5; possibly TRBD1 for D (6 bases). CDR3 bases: TGTGCCAGCAGTTTGAGGGAAGGGGGTCAGCCCCAGCATTTT. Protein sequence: CASSLREGGQPQHF.